Described below is a single TCR beta chain sequence and its context. These data come from a study of T cell changes during pregnancy in multiple sclerosis. Repertoires were generated with immunoSEQ multiplex PCR, while TCRdb's copy carries only in-frame clones and drops some. The table records about 73,000 clones, 90% of them present only once. In germline, CDR1 is GTSNPN, CDR2 SVGIG (reference sequence). Trimming shortened V by 0 bases and J by 2 bases, and 14 bases separated the two germline ends. This CDR3 is 15 amino acids long. This specimen was peripheral blood, taken after pregnancy. The source of this sequence is a female donor in good health, enrolled as a control in a pregnancy study. This chain connects TRBV30 to TRBJ2-7, with D perhaps TRBD2 (6 bases). CDR3 amino acids: CAWSVRASVTYEQYF. The DNA of the CDR3 is TGTGCCTGGAGTGTACGGGCTAGCGTAACCTACGAGCAGTACTTC.